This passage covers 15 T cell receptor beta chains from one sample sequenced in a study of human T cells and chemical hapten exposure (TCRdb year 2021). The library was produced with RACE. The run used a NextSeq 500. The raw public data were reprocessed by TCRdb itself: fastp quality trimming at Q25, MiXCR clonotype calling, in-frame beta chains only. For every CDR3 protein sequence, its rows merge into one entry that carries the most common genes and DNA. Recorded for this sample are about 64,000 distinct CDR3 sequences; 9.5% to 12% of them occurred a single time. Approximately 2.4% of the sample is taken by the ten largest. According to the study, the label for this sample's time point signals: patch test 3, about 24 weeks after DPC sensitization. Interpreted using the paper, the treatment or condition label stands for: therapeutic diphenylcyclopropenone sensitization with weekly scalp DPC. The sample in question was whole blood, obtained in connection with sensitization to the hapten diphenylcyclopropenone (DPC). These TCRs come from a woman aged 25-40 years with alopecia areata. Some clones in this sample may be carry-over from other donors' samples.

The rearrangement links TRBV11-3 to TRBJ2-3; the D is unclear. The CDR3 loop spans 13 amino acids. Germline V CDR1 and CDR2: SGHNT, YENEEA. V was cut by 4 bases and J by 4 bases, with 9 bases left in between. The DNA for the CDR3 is TGTGCCAGCAGCTCGAAAACGTCAGATACGCAGTATTTT. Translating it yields CASSSKTSDTQYF.

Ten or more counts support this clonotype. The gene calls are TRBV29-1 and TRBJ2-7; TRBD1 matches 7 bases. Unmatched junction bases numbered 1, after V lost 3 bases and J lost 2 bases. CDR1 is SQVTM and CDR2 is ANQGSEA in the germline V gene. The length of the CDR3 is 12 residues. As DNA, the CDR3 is TGCAGCGTTGAGACAGGGACCTACGAGCAGTACTTC. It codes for CSVETGTYEQYF.

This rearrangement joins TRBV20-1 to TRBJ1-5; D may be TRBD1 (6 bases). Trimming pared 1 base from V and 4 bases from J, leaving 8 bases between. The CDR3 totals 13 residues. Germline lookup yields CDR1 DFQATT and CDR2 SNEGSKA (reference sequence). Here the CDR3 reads CSARGGANQPQHF. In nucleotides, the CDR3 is TGCAGTGCTAGAGGGGGGGCGAATCAGCCCCAGCATTTT.

CDR3 residues: CASSLRDRDTQYF. The CDR3 DNA is TGCGCCAGCAGCTTAAGGGATAGAGATACGCAGTATTTT. V usage is TRBV5-1 and J usage is TRBJ2-3; D gene unclear. The germline V gene encodes CDR1 SGHRS and CDR2 YFSETQ. V lost 2 bases and J lost 5, with 9 bases in between. The CDR3 extends over 13 amino acids.

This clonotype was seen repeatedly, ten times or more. The CDR3 sequence is CATSDLVGSAFF. CDR3 nucleotides: TGTGCCACCAGTGATTTGGTGGGGTCGGCGTTCTTC. V and J are TRBV24-1 and TRBJ2-1; D is ambiguous. The germline V gene encodes CDR1 KGHDR and CDR2 SFDVKD. Deletions cut 0 bases from V and 15 bases from J, with 11 bases between. The CDR3 spans 12 residues.

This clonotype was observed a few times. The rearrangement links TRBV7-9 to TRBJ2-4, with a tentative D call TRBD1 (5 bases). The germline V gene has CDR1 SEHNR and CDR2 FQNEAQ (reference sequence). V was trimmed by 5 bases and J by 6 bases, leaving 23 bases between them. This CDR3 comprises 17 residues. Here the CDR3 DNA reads TGTGCCAGCAGCCCGATACTCGCCGGGCCGCAGGGAAACATTCAGTACTTC. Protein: CASSPILAGPQGNIQYF.

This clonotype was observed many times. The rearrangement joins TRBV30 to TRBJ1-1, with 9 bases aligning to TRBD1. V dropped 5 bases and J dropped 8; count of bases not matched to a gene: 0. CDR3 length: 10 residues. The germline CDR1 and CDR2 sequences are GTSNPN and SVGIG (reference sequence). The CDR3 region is CAWGTGEAFF. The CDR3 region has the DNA TGTGCCTGGGGGACAGGGGAAGCTTTCTTT.

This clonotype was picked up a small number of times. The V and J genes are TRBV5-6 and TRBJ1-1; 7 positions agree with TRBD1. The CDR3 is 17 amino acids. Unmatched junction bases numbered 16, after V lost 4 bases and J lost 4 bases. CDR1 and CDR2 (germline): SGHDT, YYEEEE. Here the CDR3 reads CASSRKQGMGLTTEAFF. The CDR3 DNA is TGTGCCAGCAGCCGTAAACAGGGGATGGGACTAACCACTGAAGCTTTCTTT.

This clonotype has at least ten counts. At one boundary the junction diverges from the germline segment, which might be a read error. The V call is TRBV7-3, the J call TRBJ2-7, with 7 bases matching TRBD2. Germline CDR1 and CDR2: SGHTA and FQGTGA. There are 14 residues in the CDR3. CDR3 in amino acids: CASSNWGGAADLSF. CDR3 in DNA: TGTGCCAGCAGCAACTGGGGAGGGGCAGCGGATCTCTCCTTC.

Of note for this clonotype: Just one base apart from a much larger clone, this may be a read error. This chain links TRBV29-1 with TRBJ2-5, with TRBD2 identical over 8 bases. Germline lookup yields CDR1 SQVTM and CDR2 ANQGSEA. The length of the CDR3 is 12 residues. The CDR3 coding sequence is TGCGGCGTTGCGGGGGGATGGGAGACCCAGTACTTC. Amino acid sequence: CGVAGGWETQYF.

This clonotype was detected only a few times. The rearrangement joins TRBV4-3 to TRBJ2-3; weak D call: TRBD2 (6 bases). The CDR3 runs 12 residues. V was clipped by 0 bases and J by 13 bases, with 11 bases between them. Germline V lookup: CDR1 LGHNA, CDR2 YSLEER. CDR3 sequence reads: CASSQDGGIEYF. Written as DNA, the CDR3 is TGCGCCAGCAGCCAAGACGGGGGAATTGAGTATTTT.

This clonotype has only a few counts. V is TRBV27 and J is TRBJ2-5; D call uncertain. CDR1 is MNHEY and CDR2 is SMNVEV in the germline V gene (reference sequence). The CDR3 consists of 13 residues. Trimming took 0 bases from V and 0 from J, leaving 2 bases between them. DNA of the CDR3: TGTGCCAGCAGTTTATCGTACCAAGAGACCCAGTACTTC. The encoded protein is CASSLSYQETQYF.

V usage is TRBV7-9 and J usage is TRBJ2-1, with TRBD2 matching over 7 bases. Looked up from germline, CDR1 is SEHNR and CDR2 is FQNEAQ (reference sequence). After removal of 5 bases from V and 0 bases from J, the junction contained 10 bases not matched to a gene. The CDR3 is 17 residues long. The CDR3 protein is CASSPLRLAVSYNEQFF. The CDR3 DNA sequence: TGTGCCAGCAGCCCCCTGAGGCTAGCGGTCTCCTACAATGAGCAGTTCTTC.

This CDR3 is CASSSRRDSISSYEQYF. CDR3 in DNA: TGTGCCAGCAGTTCGCGTCGGGACTCAATCTCCTCCTACGAGCAGTACTTC. J is TRBJ2-7 and V is TRBV6-2 or TRBV6-3; D is perhaps TRBD2 (6 bases). CDR3 length: 17 amino acids. V lost 4 bases and J lost 0, with 19 bases in between. The germline V gene encodes CDR1 MNHEY and CDR2 SVGEGT.

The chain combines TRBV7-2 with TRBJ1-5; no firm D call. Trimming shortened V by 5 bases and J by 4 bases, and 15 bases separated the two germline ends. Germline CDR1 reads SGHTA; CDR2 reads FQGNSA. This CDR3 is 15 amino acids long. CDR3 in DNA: TGTGCCAGCAGCGTATACAGCGGGGATAATCAGCCCCAGCATTTT. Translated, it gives CASSVYSGDNQPQHF.